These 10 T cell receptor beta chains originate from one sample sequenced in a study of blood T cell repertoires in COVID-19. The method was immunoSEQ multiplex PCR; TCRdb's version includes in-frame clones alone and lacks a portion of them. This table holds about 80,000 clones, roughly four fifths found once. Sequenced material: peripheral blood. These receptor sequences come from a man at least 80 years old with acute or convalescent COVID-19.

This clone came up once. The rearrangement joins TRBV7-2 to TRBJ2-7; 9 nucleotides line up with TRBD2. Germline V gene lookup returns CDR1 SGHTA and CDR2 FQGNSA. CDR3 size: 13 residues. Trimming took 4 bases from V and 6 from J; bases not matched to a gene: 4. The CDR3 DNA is TGTGCCAGCAGCTCGTGGACTAGCGCCGAGCAGTACTTC. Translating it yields CASSSWTSAEQYF. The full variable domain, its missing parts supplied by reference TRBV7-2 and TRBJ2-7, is GAGVSQSPSNKVTEKGKDVELRCDPISGHTALYWYRQSLGQGLEFLIYFQGNSAPDKSGLPSDRFSAERTGGSVSTLTIQRTQQEDSAVYLCASSSWTSAEQYFGPGTRLTVT.

CDR3 nucleotide sequence: TGTGCCAGCAGCTTAGGGGGGACAGGGAACCAGCCCCAGCATTTT. Its translation is CASSLGGTGNQPQHF. J is TRBJ1-5 and V is TRBV11-2; 9 bases are shared with TRBD1. J was trimmed by 7 bases and V by 1 base; bases with no gene match: 5. The germline V gene has CDR1 SGHAT and CDR2 FQNNGV. The CDR3 length is 15 residues.

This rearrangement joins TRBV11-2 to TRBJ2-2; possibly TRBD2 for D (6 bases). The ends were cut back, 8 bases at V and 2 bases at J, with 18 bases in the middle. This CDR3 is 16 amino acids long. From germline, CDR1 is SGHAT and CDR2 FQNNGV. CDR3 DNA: TGTGCCAGCCCTAAGGAGGGGTCAATTAACACCGGGGAGCTGTTTTTT. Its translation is CASPKEGSINTGELFF.

This CDR3 reads CASSFSTIGTGSGTEAFF. As DNA, the CDR3 is TGTGCCAGCAGCTTCTCCACGATCGGGACAGGGTCGGGCACTGAAGCTTTCTTT. This sequence joins TRBV7-2 and TRBJ1-1; 9 bases are shared with TRBD1. CDR3 length: 18 residues. J was trimmed by 4 bases and V by 3 bases; bases with no gene match: 15. CDR1 is SGHTA, CDR2 FQGNSA, per germline.

The CDR3 is CASRPLAADTQYF. The CDR3 DNA reads as TGCGCCAGCAGACCTCTAGCTGCAGATACGCAGTATTTT. The chain uses TRBV5-1 and TRBJ2-3; TRBD2 is a possible D gene (5 bases). The CDR3 sequence is 13 residues long. V was clipped by 5 bases and J by 4 bases, with 11 bases between them. Germline V CDR1 and CDR2: SGHRS, YFSETQ.

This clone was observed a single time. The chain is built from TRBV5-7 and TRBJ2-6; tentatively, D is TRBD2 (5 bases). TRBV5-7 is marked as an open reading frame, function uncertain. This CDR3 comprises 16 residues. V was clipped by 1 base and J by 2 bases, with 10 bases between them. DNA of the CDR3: TGTGCCAGCAGCTTGTTCAGGAGGACTGGGGCCAACGTCCTGACTTTC. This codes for CASSLFRRTGANVLTF.

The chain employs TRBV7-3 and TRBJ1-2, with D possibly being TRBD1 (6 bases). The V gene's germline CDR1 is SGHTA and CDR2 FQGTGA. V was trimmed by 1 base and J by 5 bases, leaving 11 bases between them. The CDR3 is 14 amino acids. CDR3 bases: TGTGCCAGCAGCTTAAAAGCAGGGGATTATGGCTACACCTTC. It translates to CASSLKAGDYGYTF.

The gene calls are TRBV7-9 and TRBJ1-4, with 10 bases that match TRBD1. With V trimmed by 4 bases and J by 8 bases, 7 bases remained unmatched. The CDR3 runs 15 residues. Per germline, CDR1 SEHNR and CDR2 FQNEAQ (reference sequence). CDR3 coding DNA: TGTGCCAGCAGCTCAAGGACAGGGGGTCGAGAAAAACTGTTTTTT. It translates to CASSSRTGGREKLFF.

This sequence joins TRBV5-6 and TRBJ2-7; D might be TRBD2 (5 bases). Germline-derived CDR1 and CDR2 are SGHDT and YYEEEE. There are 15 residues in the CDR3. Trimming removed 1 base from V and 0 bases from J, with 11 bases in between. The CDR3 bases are TGTGCCAGCAGCTTGTTCACTAGTCCCTCCTACGAGCAGTACTTC. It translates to CASSLFTSPSYEQYF.

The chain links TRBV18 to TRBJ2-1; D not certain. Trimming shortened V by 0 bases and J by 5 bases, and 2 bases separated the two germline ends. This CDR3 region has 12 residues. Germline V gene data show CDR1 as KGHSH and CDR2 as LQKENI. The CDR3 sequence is CASSPPNNEQFF. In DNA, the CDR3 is TGTGCCAGCTCACCACCCAACAATGAGCAGTTCTTC.